The 28 T cell receptor beta chains below all came from one sample that was sequenced in a study of blood T cell repertoires in COVID-19. The method was immunoSEQ multiplex PCR; TCRdb's version includes in-frame clones alone and lacks a portion of them. The data contain more than 65,000 clones, 65% to 80% of them singletons. Sequences were obtained from peripheral blood. The receptors shown here come from a woman older than 75 with active or convalescent COVID-19.

As DNA, the CDR3 is TGTGCCAGCAGCGGGAGGACCGGGGAGCTGTTTTTT. This gives the protein CASSGRTGELFF. The chain couples TRBV3-1 (or the pseudogene TRBV3-2) to TRBJ2-2; D may be TRBD2 (6 bases). Germline values: CDR1 LGHDT, CDR2 YNNKEL (reference sequence). Trimming left V 5 bases short and J 5 bases short, with 6 bases between. This CDR3 has 12 residues.

The chain combines TRBV7-3 with TRBJ2-7; no definite D call. Trimming removed 1 base at V and 6 bases at J, with 7 bases between. CDR3 length: 12 amino acids. Per the germline V gene, CDR1 is SGHTA and CDR2 is FQGTGA. The DNA for the CDR3 is TGTGCCAGCAGCTTAATTCCACTCGAGCAGTACTTC. Its translation: CASSLIPLEQYF.

The chain links TRBV6-1 to TRBJ1-5; D uncertain. V lost 4 bases to trimming and J lost 5 bases, with 9 bases between them. This CDR3 has 13 amino acids. In germline, CDR1 is MNHNS, CDR2 SASEGT. As DNA, the CDR3 is TGTGCCAGCAGTGCAGCGGAGTATCAGCCCCAGCATTTT. This translates into CASSAAEYQPQHF.

This clone was seen only a few times. J is TRBJ1-1 and V is TRBV6-2 or TRBV6-3; 7 bases map to TRBD1. V shed 0 bases, J shed 5 bases, and the junction held 9 bases outside the gene matches. CDR3 length: 16 residues. Looked up from germline, CDR1 is MNHEY and CDR2 is SVGEGT. The CDR3 nucleotides are TGTGCCAGCAGTTACTCCCCTACAGGGGTGGAGACTGAAGCTTTCTTT. Amino acids: CASSYSPTGVETEAFF.

This sequence joins TRBV10-3 and TRBJ1-1, with unresolved D. There are 16 residues in the CDR3. CDR1 is ENHRY and CDR2 is SYGVKD in the germline V gene. With 7 bases removed from V and 3 bases from J, the gap between germline ends came to 21 bases. The CDR3 loop reads CAITRSETGIDTEAFF. The CDR3 coding sequence is TGTGCCATCACCCGCAGCGAAACCGGGATCGACACTGAAGCTTTCTTT.

V usage is TRBV27 and J usage is TRBJ2-3, with 9 bases aligning to TRBD1. Per the germline V gene, CDR1 is MNHEY and CDR2 is SMNVEV (reference sequence). The CDR3 loop spans 15 amino acids. Trimming took 4 bases from V and 1 from J; bases not matched to a gene: 3. The CDR3 loop reads CASSYRGLGTDTQYF. The CDR3, as DNA: TGTGCCAGCAGTTACAGGGGGCTCGGCACAGATACGCAGTATTTT.

The J gene is TRBJ2-4, the V gene TRBV11-2; 7 nucleotides agree with TRBD2. CDR1 is SGHAT and CDR2 is FQNNGV in the germline V gene. This CDR3 region has 16 residues. With V trimmed by 3 bases and J by 1 base, 6 bases remained unmatched. CDR3 sequence reads: CASSLGGVGAKNIQYF. CDR3 sequence (DNA): TGTGCCAGCAGCTTGGGAGGGGTTGGTGCCAAAAACATTCAGTACTTC.

The rearrangement links TRBV7-2 to TRBJ1-1, with D possibly being TRBD1 (6 bases). The CDR3 has 15 residues. Trimming stripped 1 base from V and 4 bases from J, with 13 bases between. Per germline, CDR1 SGHTA and CDR2 FQGNSA. The CDR3 protein is CASSLVAQGGTEAFF. In nucleotides, the CDR3 is TGTGCCAGCAGCTTAGTTGCACAGGGTGGCACTGAAGCTTTCTTT. Filled out from reference TRBV7-2 and TRBJ1-1, the complete variable domain reads GAGVSQSPSNKVTEKGKDVELRCDPISGHTALYWYRQSLGQGLEFLIYFQGNSAPDKSGLPSDRFSAERTGGSVSTLTIQRTQQEDSAVYLCASSLVAQGGTEAFFGQGTRLTVV.

The gene calls are TRBV11-2 and TRBJ2-2, with 8 bases lining up with TRBD2. This CDR3 is built from 20 residues. Per the germline V gene, CDR1 is SGHAT and CDR2 is FQNNGV. Trimming took 0 bases from V and 1 from J; bases not matched to a gene: 13. In nucleotides, the CDR3 is TGTGCCAGCAGCTTAGATTGGCTACTAACGGGACTAGTGAACACCGGGGAGCTGTTTTTT. Its protein product is CASSLDWLLTGLVNTGELFF.

The chain joins TRBV3-1 (or the pseudogene TRBV3-2) to TRBJ1-1, with D unclear. Germline V gives CDR1 LGHDT, CDR2 YNNKEL (reference sequence). The CDR3 is 17 residues long. The ends were cut back, 4 bases at V and 6 bases at J, with 24 bases in the middle. This CDR3 is CASSLSVQVWVGSEAFF. The DNA of the CDR3 is TGTGCCAGCAGCCTATCCGTTCAGGTTTGGGTCGGCTCTGAAGCTTTCTTT.

The chain links TRBV7-9 to TRBJ2-6, with a possible D match to TRBD2 (7 bases). The germline V gene encodes CDR1 SEHNR and CDR2 FQNEAQ (reference sequence). Trimming cost V 11 bases and J 2 bases, with 19 bases left between them. CDR3 length equals 16 residues. CDR3 in DNA: TGTGCCCGCCATGGGGGCGGGGGAACTGGGGCCAACGTCCTGACTTTC. Encoded protein: CARHGGGGTGANVLTF.

This clone was recorded a few times. The gene calls are TRBV30 and TRBJ2-7; D is possibly TRBD1 (5 bases). This CDR3 contains 13 residues. The germline gives CDR1 GTSNPN, CDR2 SVGIG (reference sequence). Between the trimmed V and J ends, which lost 4 bases and 4 bases, there was a span of 14 bases. The CDR3, as DNA: TGTGCCTGGACAGGGCCTGGGGATTACGAGCAGTACTTC. Its translation: CAWTGPGDYEQYF.

This chain uses TRBV10-2 with TRBJ2-7, with a tentative D call TRBD2 (5 bases). Trimming left V 2 bases short and J 4 bases short, with 9 bases between. This CDR3 is 13 amino acids long. From germline, CDR1 is WSHSY and CDR2 SAAADI. CDR3: CASSEAGLYEQYF. CDR3 coding DNA: TGCGCCAGCAGTGAGGCGGGTCTGTACGAGCAGTACTTC.

The gene calls are TRBV2 and TRBJ2-7, with TRBD1 matching 10 bases. Per the germline V gene, CDR1 is SNHLY and CDR2 is FYNNEI. Trimming cost V 7 bases and J 5 bases; bases outside gene matches: 8. CDR3 size: 14 residues. CDR3 DNA: TGTGCCAGCAACTTACGACAGGGGGCCCACGAGCAGTACTTC. This codes for CASNLRQGAHEQYF.

The chain carries TRBV30 and TRBJ2-4, with 10 bases fitting TRBD1. With 5 bases clipped from V and 0 bases from J, the junction kept 4 bases outside the gene matches. The CDR3 is 15 amino acids. The germline gives CDR1 GTSNPN, CDR2 SVGIG (reference sequence). The CDR3 DNA follows: TGTGCCTGGGGACAGGGGGAACTAGCCAAAAACATTCAGTACTTC. Residues: CAWGQGELAKNIQYF.

This chain connects TRBV13 to TRBJ2-5, with TRBD1 matching 9 bases. J lost 3 bases, V lost 2 bases, and 4 bases had no gene match. The CDR3 contains 15 residues. Germline V gene lookup returns CDR1 PRHDT and CDR2 FYEKMQ (reference sequence). This CDR3 is CASSLFRDREETQYF. The CDR3 DNA reads TGTGCCAGCAGCTTATTCCGGGACAGGGAAGAGACCCAGTACTTC. The variable domain in full, with the rest retrieved from reference TRBV13 and TRBJ2-5, is AAGVIQSPRHLIKEKRETATLKCYPIPRHDTVYWYQQGPGQDPQFLISFYEKMQSDKGSIPDRFSAQQFSDYHSELNMSSLELGDSALYFCASSLFRDREETQYFGPGTRLLVL.

This clone has only a few counts. The chain couples TRBV2 to TRBJ2-7, with 7 bases aligning to TRBD1. The CDR3 extends over 14 amino acids. Looked up from germline, CDR1 is SNHLY and CDR2 is FYNNEI. V shed 4 bases and J 5 bases; nucleotides not matched to a gene: 8. The CDR3 here is CASSGRGGFNEQYF. CDR3 DNA sequence: TGTGCCAGCAGTGGTCGAGGGGGCTTCAACGAGCAGTACTTC.

V usage is TRBV5-1 and J usage is TRBJ2-3; the match to TRBD2 covers 11 bases. The CDR3 consists of 15 residues. From germline, CDR1 is SGHRS and CDR2 YFSETQ. V lost 5 bases and J lost 4; bases outside the gene matches: 6. The CDR3 spells CASRRSGLAADTQYF. The CDR3 bases are TGCGCCAGCAGGCGATCGGGACTAGCGGCAGATACGCAGTATTTT.

This sequence joins TRBV6-4 and TRBJ1-2, with TRBD1 matching over 8 bases. The CDR3 is 16 amino acids. Germline lookup yields CDR1 MRHNA and CDR2 SNTAGT. The trim removed 7 bases at V and 7 bases at J, leaving 17 bases unmatched. This chain's CDR3 is CASIFKGITGGFGYTF. The DNA of the CDR3 is TGTGCCAGCATCTTCAAGGGGATTACAGGGGGTTTTGGCTACACCTTC.

V gene TRBV11-2 combines with J gene TRBJ2-5; D is unclear. The V end was cut by 1 base, the J end by 3 bases, with 9 bases between. Germline CDR1 reads SGHAT; CDR2 reads FQNNGV. The CDR3 has 14 amino acids. The CDR3 coding sequence is TGTGCCAGCAGCTTAGGAGTCGGTGAAGAGACCCAGTACTTC. It specifies CASSLGVGEETQYF.

The V and J genes are TRBV29-1 and TRBJ1-5; TRBD1 agrees at 11 bases. V was clipped by 4 bases and J by 7 bases; unmatched bases: 6. The CDR3 has 14 residues. Germline V gene lookup returns CDR1 SQVTM and CDR2 ANQGSEA. The CDR3 reads CSVGTGTGGQPQHF. Written as DNA, the CDR3 is TGCAGCGTTGGAACCGGGACAGGGGGACAGCCCCAGCATTTT. The variable domain in full, with the rest retrieved from reference TRBV29-1 and TRBJ1-5, is SAVISQKPSRDICQRGTSLTIQCQVDSQVTMMFWYRQQPGQSLTLIATANQGSEATYESGFVIDKFPISRPNLTFSTLTVSNMSPEDSSIYLCSVGTGTGGQPQHFGDGTRLSIL.

V gene TRBV27 combines with J gene TRBJ2-2, with 10 bases aligning to TRBD2. V lost 3 bases to trimming and J lost 1 base; unmatched junction nucleotides: 11. Germline V lookup: CDR1 MNHEY, CDR2 SMNVEV (reference sequence). The CDR3 runs to 19 residues. CDR3 amino acids: CASSLGGLAGVMNTGELFF. The CDR3, as DNA: TGTGCCAGCAGTTTGGGGGGGCTAGCGGGGGTCATGAACACCGGGGAGCTGTTTTTT.

This clone came up a few times. V is TRBV30 and J is TRBJ2-7; a weak D match, TRBD2 (5 bases). Germline values: CDR1 GTSNPN, CDR2 SVGIG (reference sequence). Trimming took off 3 bases at V and 1 base at J, with 7 bases between the two ends. The CDR3 runs to 12 residues. The DNA for the CDR3 is TGTGCCTGGAGCGGGGATTCCTACGAGCAGTACTTC. Translating it yields CAWSGDSYEQYF.

The J gene is TRBJ2-7, the V gene TRBV20-1; 7 nucleotides line up with TRBD1. The CDR3 extends over 11 amino acids. CDR1 DFQATT and CDR2 SNEGSKA come from the germline V gene (reference sequence). V shed 6 bases, J shed 7 bases, and the junction held 6 bases outside the gene matches. The CDR3 nucleotides read TGCAGTGCCTCTAGGGGGCGAGAGCAGTACTTC. Amino acid sequence: CSASRGREQYF.

The rearrangement uses TRBV6-2 or TRBV6-3 and TRBJ2-3, with D perhaps TRBD2 (6 bases). The CDR3 spans 17 residues. Germline V lookup: CDR1 MNHEY, CDR2 SVGEGT. V gave up 2 bases and J gave up 3 bases, with 18 bases separating them. The CDR3 spells CASSYGELARGTDTQYF. CDR3 DNA sequence: TGTGCCAGCAGTTACGGTGAGCTTGCTCGGGGGACAGATACGCAGTATTTT.

V is TRBV10-3 and J is TRBJ1-4; the D gene is possibly TRBD1 (6 bases). Trimming cost V 8 bases and J 5 bases, with 9 bases left between them. The CDR3 extends over 12 amino acids. Germline V gene sequence: CDR1 ENHRY, CDR2 SYGVKD. CDR3 DNA: TGTGCCATCTCCACAGGGAATGAAAAACTGTTTTTT. This sequence encodes CAISTGNEKLFF.

V and J are TRBV7-2 and TRBJ1-5; tentatively, D is TRBD1 (6 bases). V lost 4 bases and J 3 bases, leaving 16 bases between the germline ends. The CDR3 has 16 residues. Germline lookup yields CDR1 SGHTA and CDR2 FQGNSA. The CDR3 DNA follows: TGTGCCAGCAGCTCCCGGGGGGCGCAGGACAATCAGCCCCAGCATTTT. Its protein product is CASSSRGAQDNQPQHF.

This chain connects TRBV6-1 to TRBJ1-5, with TRBD1 as a possible D gene (6 bases). Germline V gene sequence: CDR1 MNHNS, CDR2 SASEGT. The CDR3 spans 17 residues. Trimming left V 4 bases short and J 1 base short, with 17 bases between. The CDR3 DNA sequence: TGTGCCAGCAGTGTCCCAGGAGTACAGGGAAGCAATCAGCCCCAGCATTTT. Amino acids: CASSVPGVQGSNQPQHF.